The text below deals with one T cell receptor beta chain. This sample was taken from a study of molecular identifiers for immune sequencing clone quantification. Study-level information: Across replicate runs, RNA obtained from approximately 20,000 or 100,000 naive CD8 cells was divided into five, with four undergoing sequencing.

Sorting selected naive CD8 T cells with a CD8+CD4-CCR7+CD45RA+ phenotype. V was clipped by 3 bases and J by 6 bases, with 13 bases between them. CDR3 length: 13 amino acids. CDR1 is SGDLS, CDR2 YYNGEE, per germline. One entry per CDR3 protein results from TCRdb running MiXCR on the PCR reads. This table has about 40,000 distinct CDR3 sequences, less than 20% appearing once. This rearrangement joins TRBV9 to TRBJ2-7; no definite D call. This sequence originates from a human donor in good health. Some libraries in this study had Jurkat cell RNA spiked in. The sample comprised naive CD8+ T cells from blood, with Jurkat cell RNA spiked in. Subset here: FACS-sorted CD8+CD4-CCR7+CD45RA+ naive T cells. CDR3 DNA sequence: TGTGCCAGCAGCGCCGCCTCGTACGGCGAGCAGTACTTC. The encoded protein is CASSAASYGEQYF. Using reference TRBV9 and TRBJ2-7 for the parts outside the CDR3, the full variable domain is DSGVTQTPKHLITATGQRVTLRCSPRSGDLSVYWYQQSLDQGLQFLIQYYNGEERAKGNILERFSAQQFPDLHSELNLSSLELGDSALYFCASSAASYGEQYFGPGTRLTVT.